Presented here are 25 T cell receptor beta chains from one specimen sequenced in a study of yellow fever vaccine responses in identical twins. Each CDR3 protein gets one entry after TCRdb re-called the RT-PCR reads with MiXCR. In the table there are approximately 16,000 distinct CDR3 sequences, around 80% of which are singletons. The sequenced sample was T cells from blood (PBMCs), unsorted or a sorted subset (not recorded which), obtained before or after yellow fever vaccination (not recorded which). The receptors were gathered from a woman younger than 30 who received the yellow fever vaccine.

The chain carries TRBV11-3 and TRBJ2-2; D is perhaps TRBD2 (6 bases). This CDR3 is built from 14 residues. V was clipped by 5 bases and J by 4 bases, with 11 bases between them. Germline CDR1 is SGHNT and CDR2 is YENEEA. Here the CDR3 DNA reads TGTGCCAGCAGCCCGGGACTGATCACCGGGGAGCTGTTTTTT. Residues: CASSPGLITGELFF.

The chain joins TRBV29-1 to TRBJ2-3; D is ambiguous. Germline V gene lookup returns CDR1 SQVTM and CDR2 ANQGSEA. This CDR3 has 10 amino acids. The V end lost 4 bases, the J end lost 5 bases, and 4 bases lay between the germline ends. The CDR3 DNA reads as TGCAGCGTTGCGCTAGATACGCAGTATTTT. Amino acids: CSVALDTQYF.

This clonotype was detected a few times. The rearrangement joins TRBV12-3 or TRBV12-4 to TRBJ2-1; 11 bases align to TRBD2. The CDR3 spans 15 residues. V shed 6 bases, J shed 3 bases, and the junction held 4 bases outside the gene matches. CDR3 sequence reads: CASSPLAGDYNEQFF. CDR3 coding DNA: TGTGCCAGCAGCCCACTAGCGGGAGACTACAATGAGCAGTTCTTC.

The CDR3 is CASSLFRESYNEQFF. The CDR3 coding sequence is TGTGCCAGCAGCCTATTCCGTGAGTCATACAATGAGCAGTTCTTC. This chain links TRBV2 with TRBJ2-1; D unresolved. Trimming pared 6 bases from V and 4 bases from J, leaving 16 bases between. The CDR3 totals 15 residues. CDR1 SNHLY and CDR2 FYNNEI come from the germline V gene.

This chain connects TRBV9 to TRBJ1-1; D is undetermined. Germline V CDR1 and CDR2: SGDLS, YYNGEE. This CDR3 spans 16 amino acids. The V end lost 0 bases, the J end lost 2 bases, and 14 bases lay between the germline ends. The CDR3 region has the DNA TGTGCCAGCAGCGTAGACCCCAGGATAACAAACACTGAAGCTTTCTTT. It translates to CASSVDPRITNTEAFF.

The CDR3 loop reads CASSSSPGSSYEQYF. The CDR3 DNA follows: TGCGCCAGCAGCTCGTCTCCAGGGAGCTCCTACGAGCAGTACTTC. The chain employs TRBV5-1 and TRBJ2-7, with D perhaps being TRBD1 or TRBD2 (5 bases each). CDR3 size: 15 residues. Germline CDR1 is SGHRS and CDR2 is YFSETQ. V was cut by 3 bases and J by 0 bases, with 13 bases left in between.

The rearrangement uses TRBV23-1 and TRBJ2-5, with 7 bases that match TRBD1. TRBV23-1 is given ORF status, its function remaining uncertain. With 5 bases clipped from V and 3 bases from J, the junction kept 3 bases outside the gene matches. The CDR3 sequence is 13 residues long. The CDR3, as DNA: TGCGCCAGCAGTGTCACAGGGGAAGAGACCCAGTACTTC. This codes for CASSVTGEETQYF.

This chain uses TRBV18 with TRBJ1-2, with D perhaps TRBD1 (5 bases). The CDR3 is 13 residues long. The germline V and J ends were trimmed by 4 bases and 8 bases, with 14 bases remaining between them. The germline gives CDR1 KGHSH, CDR2 LQKENI. DNA of the CDR3: TGTGCCAGCTCACTCCTCGACAGCCACGGCTACACCTTC. Residues: CASSLLDSHGYTF.

The chain combines TRBV19 with TRBJ2-7, with 9 bases fitting TRBD1. Unmatched junction bases numbered 11, after V lost 4 bases and J lost 7 bases. This CDR3 is built from 15 residues. Germline CDR1 and CDR2: LNHDA and SQIVND (reference sequence). DNA for the CDR3: TGTGCCAGTAGTACCCTAGGACAGGGGCCTTGGGAGCAGTACTTC. Its translation is CASSTLGQGPWEQYF.

The chain employs TRBV21-1 and TRBJ2-3; the table calls TRBD2, which could not be checked here. TRBV21-1 is noted as a pseudogene. There are 18 residues in the CDR3. CDR3 bases: TGTGCCAGCAAGTATAGCGGGGGGCCGATTACTAGCACAGATACGCAGTATTTT. Translation: CASKYSGGPITSTDTQYF.

The chain joins TRBV11-2 to TRBJ2-3; 9 positions match TRBD1. This CDR3 spans 19 amino acids. V shed 1 base, J shed 2 bases, and the junction held 13 bases outside the gene matches. The germline V gene has CDR1 SGHAT and CDR2 FQNNGV. CDR3 in amino acids: CASSLVGRTGARYTDTQYF. As DNA, the CDR3 is TGTGCCAGCAGCTTAGTTGGGCGGACAGGGGCACGTTACACAGATACGCAGTATTTT.

The rearrangement uses TRBV6-2 or TRBV6-3 and TRBJ2-2; D gene unclear. The CDR3 loop spans 13 amino acids. V shed 2 bases and J shed 6 bases, with 7 bases lying between them. Per germline, CDR1 MNHEY and CDR2 SVGEGT. The CDR3 region is CASSYDEAGELFF. CDR3 bases: TGTGCCAGCAGTTACGACGAGGCCGGGGAGCTGTTTTTT.

The chain has TRBV28 and TRBJ2-1; D is unclear. The CDR3 contains 14 residues. The V gene lost 1 base and the J gene lost 4 bases, with 8 bases spanning the gap. Germline lookup yields CDR1 MDHEN and CDR2 SYDVKM. The CDR3 spells CASSLFAAYNEQFF. As DNA, the CDR3 is TGTGCCAGCAGTTTATTTGCCGCTTACAATGAGCAGTTCTTC.

This chain uses TRBV3-1 with TRBJ2-7, with 11 bases fitting TRBD2. This CDR3 region has 15 residues. Germline CDR1 LGHDT, CDR2 YNNKEL (reference sequence). Germline trimming cut 4 bases from V and 6 bases from J; bases unmatched to any gene: 8. CDR3 nucleotide sequence: TGTGCCAGCAGCCCTGTAGCGGGGGGGCTTTCCGAGCAGTACTTC. Protein product: CASSPVAGGLSEQYF.

V and J are TRBV5-1 and TRBJ1-1; 12 bases match TRBD1. Trimming took 3 bases from V and 8 from J; bases not matched to a gene: 2. In germline, CDR1 is SGHRS, CDR2 YFSETQ. This CDR3 contains 13 residues. The CDR3 sequence is CASSWGTGGEAFF. The CDR3 coding sequence is TGCGCCAGCAGCTGGGGGACAGGGGGCGAAGCTTTCTTT.

The chain is built from TRBV11-3 and TRBJ1-3, with D uncertain. The CDR3 length is 13 residues. The V gene's germline CDR1 is SGHNT and CDR2 YENEEA. V lost 5 bases and J lost 0, with 5 bases in between. CDR3 sequence (DNA): TGTGCCAGCAGCCGGGGCTCTGGAAACACCATATATTTT. It encodes CASSRGSGNTIYF.

This clonotype has a handful of counts. This chain joins TRBV15 and TRBJ1-5; D not resolved. CDR1 is LNHNV and CDR2 is YYDKDF in the germline V gene (reference sequence). With 6 bases removed from V and 1 base from J, the gap between germline ends came to 10 bases. The CDR3 length is 14 residues. The CDR3 is CATSEGSSNQPQHF. Here the CDR3 DNA reads TGTGCCACCAGTGAAGGATCGAGCAATCAGCCCCAGCATTTT.

Here the CDR3 reads CASSFASGSFQETQYF. CDR3 coding DNA: TGCGCCAGCAGCTTCGCTAGCGGGAGTTTCCAAGAGACCCAGTACTTC. The V gene is TRBV5-1, the J gene TRBJ2-5; TRBD2 aligns across 10 bases. V dropped 2 bases and J dropped 1; count of bases not matched to a gene: 5. CDR1 is SGHRS, CDR2 YFSETQ, per germline. The CDR3 consists of 16 residues.

In this sample, this clonotype turned up a few times. CDR3 nucleotide sequence: TGTGCCAGCACCCCGGACTGGAACTACGAGCAGTACTTC. Its translation is CASTPDWNYEQYF. V and J are TRBV2 and TRBJ2-7, with a possible D match to TRBD2 (5 bases). Germline V gene data show CDR1 as SNHLY and CDR2 as FYNNEI. V was pared by 7 bases and J by 3 bases, with 13 bases between. The length of the CDR3 is 13 residues.

The chain uses TRBV6-1 and TRBJ2-3; 8 nucleotides agree with TRBD1. V was pared by 8 bases and J by 1 base, with 14 bases of the junction left unmatched. The V gene's germline CDR1 is MNHNS and CDR2 SASEGT. The CDR3 extends over 17 amino acids. The CDR3 loop is CASRRGQGKVGTDTQYF. In DNA form, the CDR3 reads TGTGCCAGCCGAAGAGGACAGGGAAAGGTCGGCACAGATACGCAGTATTTT.

This clonotype was counted between two and nine times. The J gene is TRBJ2-2, the V gene TRBV5-4, with TRBD1 matching 9 bases. Germline CDR1 SGHNT, CDR2 YYREEE (reference sequence). The CDR3 is made up of 15 amino acids. Trimming at V came to 4 bases and at J to 4 bases, leaving 5 bases not matched to a gene. In DNA form, the CDR3 reads TGTGCCAGCAGCAACGGGGACAGGGCCACCGGGGAGCTGTTTTTT. Translation gives CASSNGDRATGELFF.

This sequence joins TRBV18 and TRBJ2-1, with unresolved D. CDR1 KGHSH and CDR2 LQKENI come from the germline V gene. Trimming pared 5 bases from V and 6 bases from J, leaving 17 bases between. This CDR3 is 15 amino acids long. The CDR3 DNA is TGTGCCAGCTCATCACGGACGATCGGCGGCAATGAGCAGTTCTTC. Protein sequence: CASSSRTIGGNEQFF.

The chain carries TRBV9 and TRBJ2-1; TRBD2 is a possible D gene (5 bases). Germline CDR1 SGDLS, CDR2 YYNGEE. CDR3 length equals 14 residues. The ends were cut back, 4 bases at V and 9 bases at J, with 17 bases in the middle. CDR3: CASSYAGIEGEQFF. For the CDR3, the DNA is TGTGCCAGCAGCTATGCTGGGATAGAGGGTGAGCAGTTCTTC.

This clonotype came up once. J is TRBJ2-7 and V is TRBV6-1; D possibly corresponds to TRBD2 (6 bases). From germline, CDR1 is MNHNS and CDR2 SASEGT. The V gene lost 9 bases and the J gene lost 2 bases, with 14 bases spanning the gap. This CDR3 region has 13 residues. In DNA form, the CDR3 reads TGTGCCAGTCAAGGAGGGAACCCCTACGAGCAGTACTTC. Encoded protein: CASQGGNPYEQYF.

The chain recombines TRBV11-1 with TRBJ2-5; maybe TRBD1 (6 bases). Germline-derived CDR1 and CDR2 are SGHAT and FQDESV (reference sequence). The ends were cut back, 5 bases at V and 1 base at J, with 14 bases in the middle. This CDR3 spans 15 amino acids. CDR3 protein: CASSLRKDSQETQYF. DNA for the CDR3: TGTGCCAGCAGCCTCCGAAAGGACAGCCAAGAGACCCAGTACTTC.